Each of the 30 T cell receptor beta chains below was sequenced from the same sample in a study of blood T cell repertoires in COVID-19 (dated by TCRdb to the early 2020s). Library preparation employed the immunoSEQ multiplex PCR assay. Entries here come from immuneACCESS through TCRdb and include only in-frame sequences with V and J called. Some clones fail to appear in such tables; in the studies checked, an unresolved V gene covers under half of the shortfall, and the cause of the remainder is unknown. The sample data list tens of thousands of clones, and roughly 84% of these were observed just once. Clones ranked in the top ten supply around 9.6% of the sample. The specimen sequenced was peripheral blood. The receptors here all came from a man aged 25-45 years with COVID-19, enrolled during active disease.

The rearrangement uses TRBV28 and TRBJ1-4; D is unresolved. Germline V gene lookup returns CDR1 MDHEN and CDR2 SYDVKM. The CDR3 length is 14 residues. V was cut by 2 bases and J by 5 bases, with 9 bases left in between. CDR3 nucleotide sequence: TGTGCCAGCAGTTTAAGAGGGATGAATGAAAAACTGTTTTTT. Amino acids: CASSLRGMNEKLFF.

This rearrangement joins TRBV28 to TRBJ2-7, with D perhaps matching TRBD1 (6 bases). CDR1 and CDR2 (germline): MDHEN, SYDVKM. The V and J ends lost 1 base and 3 bases respectively, with 13 bases between them. CDR3 size: 15 residues. For the CDR3, the DNA is TGTGCCAGCAGTTTATCGGCAGGGGACGGCTACGAGCAGTACTTC. This sequence encodes CASSLSAGDGYEQYF.

CDR3 sequence: CASSLGASGRTDTQYF. In DNA, the CDR3 is TGTGCCAGCAGTTTGGGTGCTAGCGGGAGAACAGATACGCAGTATTTT. The chain combines TRBV28 with TRBJ2-3; 10 nucleotides line up with TRBD2. The CDR3 totals 16 residues. Germline loops: CDR1 MDHEN, CDR2 SYDVKM. The J segment lost 3 bases and the V segment lost 3 bases, leaving 6 bases of the junction unmatched.

This clone was detected only a few times. The chain couples TRBV7-2 to TRBJ2-2; tentative D call: TRBD2 (6 bases). V was trimmed by 5 bases and J by 4 bases, leaving 8 bases between them. Germline CDR1 and CDR2: SGHTA and FQGNSA. This CDR3 contains 13 residues. DNA for the CDR3: TGTGCCAGCAGCCCCGGGGGCACCGGGGAGCTGTTTTTT. As protein: CASSPGGTGELFF. The variable domain in full, completed from reference TRBV7-2 and TRBJ2-2, reads GAGVSQSPSNKVTEKGKDVELRCDPISGHTALYWYRQSLGQGLEFLIYFQGNSAPDKSGLPSDRFSAERTGGSVSTLTIQRTQQEDSAVYLCASSPGGTGELFFGEGSRLTVL.

J is TRBJ2-2 and V is TRBV10-3; TRBD2 is a possible D gene (7 bases). This CDR3 has 15 residues. Germline loops: CDR1 ENHRY, CDR2 SYGVKD. V gave up 8 bases and J gave up 1 base, with 14 bases separating them. The CDR3 DNA reads as TGTGCCATCGGTAGGGGGGGGCAGAACACCGGGGAGCTGTTTTTT. This gives the protein CAIGRGGQNTGELFF.

The chain links TRBV6-5 to TRBJ2-5, with 8 bases lining up with TRBD1. J gave up 1 base and V 6 bases, and 7 bases lay outside the gene matches. Per the germline V gene, CDR1 is MNHEY and CDR2 is SVGAGI. The CDR3 consists of 15 residues. Here the CDR3 DNA reads TGTGCCAGCAGGGGGACAGGACGAGGCCAAGAGACCCAGTACTTC. Translating gives CASRGTGRGQETQYF.

This clone was observed a handful of times. The chain recombines TRBV4-1 with TRBJ2-1; 11 nucleotides align to TRBD2. The germline V gene encodes CDR1 MGHRA and CDR2 YSYEKL. V lost 6 bases, J lost 3 bases, and 19 bases stayed unmatched. The CDR3 sequence is 20 residues long. CDR3 DNA sequence: TGCGCCAGCAGGCCTACAGGGGCTAGCGGGAGGACCCGCCACTACAATGAGCAGTTCTTC. It codes for CASRPTGASGRTRHYNEQFF.

This clone occurred a few times. The chain links TRBV2 to TRBJ1-5; 9 bases match TRBD1. Germline CDR1 is SNHLY and CDR2 is FYNNEI. The CDR3 is 14 amino acids. Trimming at V came to 7 bases and at J to 7 bases, leaving 8 bases not matched to a gene. This CDR3 is CASNPGQGDQPQHF. The CDR3 DNA is TGTGCCAGCAACCCGGGACAGGGCGACCAGCCCCAGCATTTT.

This rearrangement joins TRBV28 to TRBJ1-2, with TRBD1 as a possible D gene (5 bases). The V end was cut by 5 bases, the J end by 4 bases, with 14 bases between. Germline V lookup: CDR1 MDHEN, CDR2 SYDVKM. The CDR3 has 14 residues. The DNA for the CDR3 is TGTGCCAGCAGTAGGGGCGGGGCGCTCTATGGCTACACCTTC. It translates to CASSRGGALYGYTF.

The V and J genes are TRBV2 and TRBJ2-7; D gene ambiguous. Trimming pared 5 bases from V and 2 bases from J, leaving 10 bases between. This CDR3 spans 13 amino acids. The germline V gene has CDR1 SNHLY and CDR2 FYNNEI. CDR3 in DNA: TGTGCCAGCAGTCAAGACTCAACCTACGAGCAGTACTTC. It specifies CASSQDSTYEQYF. Full variable domain (remainder filled in from reference TRBV2 and TRBJ2-7): EPEVTQTPSHQVTQMGQEVILRCVPISNHLYFYWYRQILGQKVEFLVSFYNNEISEKSEIFDDQFSVERPDGSNFTLKIRSTKLEDSAMYFCASSQDSTYEQYFGPGTRLTVT.

The chain carries TRBV7-2 and TRBJ1-1; 7 bases align to TRBD1. Germline trimming cut 2 bases from V and 7 bases from J; bases unmatched to any gene: 4. The germline V gene encodes CDR1 SGHTA and CDR2 FQGNSA. The CDR3 consists of 13 residues. The CDR3 here is CASSLNRQGEAFF. The CDR3 bases are TGTGCCAGCAGCTTAAATCGACAGGGTGAAGCTTTCTTT.

J is TRBJ1-5 and V is TRBV7-8; 8 nucleotides agree with TRBD1. Trimming at V came to 5 bases and at J to 3 bases, leaving 12 bases not matched to a gene. Germline assignment: CDR1 SGHVS and CDR2 FQNEAQ. The CDR3 consists of 17 residues. CDR3 loop: CASSRELGTGPNQPQHF. The CDR3 DNA follows: TGTGCCAGCAGCCGCGAATTGGGGACAGGTCCCAATCAGCCCCAGCATTTT.

The chain recombines TRBV6-1 with TRBJ2-5; a possible D gene is TRBD1 (7 bases). The CDR3 is 16 amino acids. Germline CDR1 MNHNS, CDR2 SASEGT. With 2 bases removed from V and 4 bases from J, the gap between germline ends came to 17 bases. CDR3 nucleotide sequence: TGTGCCAGCAGTGAAATCTTCGGAGGGGGCGGAGAGACCCAGTACTTC. This encodes CASSEIFGGGGETQYF.

The chain links TRBV19 to TRBJ1-1; no reliable D call. The CDR3 extends over 13 amino acids. The V gene lost 5 bases and the J gene lost 0 bases, with 7 bases spanning the gap. Germline V gene sequence: CDR1 LNHDA, CDR2 SQIVND (reference sequence). This chain's CDR3 is CASSSVMNTEAFF. The CDR3 bases are TGTGCCAGTAGTTCCGTAATGAACACTGAAGCTTTCTTT.

This sequence joins TRBV5-6 and TRBJ2-3; the match to TRBD2 covers 7 bases. Germline CDR1 is SGHDT and CDR2 is YYEEEE. CDR3 length: 14 amino acids. The V segment lost 2 bases and the J segment 2 bases; nucleotides outside the gene matches: 2. CDR3 in amino acids: CASSLSGDTDTQYF. Written as DNA, the CDR3 is TGTGCCAGCAGCTTAAGCGGGGACACAGATACGCAGTATTTT.

The chain is built from TRBV24-1 and TRBJ2-7; 8 bases agree with TRBD1. Trimming took 4 bases from V and 6 from J; bases not matched to a gene: 10. Germline V lookup: CDR1 KGHDR, CDR2 SFDVKD. This CDR3 has 15 residues. The CDR3 loop reads CATSESGQGFGEQYF. CDR3 bases: TGTGCCACCAGTGAAAGCGGACAGGGATTTGGCGAGCAGTACTTC.

The chain joins TRBV7-9 to TRBJ1-1, with a tentative D call TRBD1 (5 bases). CDR3 length: 14 residues. V was trimmed by 5 bases and J by 5 bases, leaving 15 bases between them. CDR1 and CDR2 (germline): SEHNR, FQNEAQ (reference sequence). In nucleotides, the CDR3 is TGTGCCAGCAGCAGTACTGTATCAGGGACTGAAGCTTTCTTT. It encodes CASSSTVSGTEAFF. The entire variable domain, with the rest obtained from reference TRBV7-9 and TRBJ1-1, is as follows: DTGVSQNPRHKITKRGQNVTFRCDPISEHNRLYWYRQTLGQGPEFLTYFQNEAQLEKSRLLSDRFSAERPKGSFSTLEIQRTEQGDSAMYLCASSSTVSGTEAFFGQGTRLTVV.

V and J are TRBV5-1 and TRBJ2-1; 7 positions agree with TRBD1. The V gene's germline CDR1 is SGHRS and CDR2 YFSETQ. V lost 1 base and J lost 6; bases outside the gene matches: 7. This CDR3 comprises 15 residues. DNA for the CDR3: TGCGCCAGCAGCTTGCCTCCCACAGGGGTCAATGAGCAGTTCTTC. This codes for CASSLPPTGVNEQFF. The variable domain in full, with the rest retrieved from reference TRBV5-1 and TRBJ2-1, is KAGVTQTPRYLIKTRGQQVTLSCSPISGHRSVSWYQQTPGQGLQFLFEYFSETQRNKGNFPGRFSGRQFSNSRSEMNVSTLELGDSALYLCASSLPPTGVNEQFFGPGTRLTVL.

The gene calls are TRBV6-1 and TRBJ1-1, with D possibly TRBD1 on 5 matching bases. V was pared by 3 bases and J by 10 bases, with 21 bases between. The CDR3 spans 15 residues. The germline V gene has CDR1 MNHNS and CDR2 SASEGT. CDR3 in DNA: TGTGCCAGCAGTGAGAGCGTTTGGGGCGTACTCAGAGCTTTCTTT. It encodes CASSESVWGVLRAFF.

The chain links TRBV19 to TRBJ1-2; no firm D call. The CDR3 consists of 13 residues. Germline lookup yields CDR1 LNHDA and CDR2 SQIVND (reference sequence). The V end lost 3 bases, the J end lost 8 bases, and 13 bases lay between the germline ends. DNA for the CDR3: TGTGCCAGTAGTATTGCGGGGTTAGACGGCTACACCTTC. Its protein is CASSIAGLDGYTF.

V is TRBV4-2 and J is TRBJ2-1, with TRBD2 identical over 7 bases. With V trimmed by 0 bases and J by 4 bases, 6 bases remained unmatched. The CDR3 is 16 residues long. Germline CDR1 reads LGHNA; CDR2 reads YNFKEQ. The CDR3 DNA sequence: TGTGCCAGCAGCCAAGATAGGGCTAGCGGATACAATGAGCAGTTCTTC. This translates into CASSQDRASGYNEQFF.

The chain couples TRBV19 to TRBJ1-5, with TRBD1 matching 10 bases. The CDR3 has 15 amino acids. J was trimmed by 7 bases and V by 5 bases; bases with no gene match: 8. Looked up from germline, CDR1 is LNHDA and CDR2 is SQIVND (reference sequence). CDR3 residues: CASSSSGTGVQPQHF. The CDR3 DNA sequence: TGTGCCAGTAGTTCTTCCGGGACAGGGGTCCAGCCCCAGCATTTT.

The CDR3 reads CASSLGHGQGPNYGYTF. CDR3 DNA sequence: TGTGCCAGCAGCTTGGGGCATGGACAGGGGCCCAACTATGGCTACACCTTC. V and J are TRBV7-2 and TRBJ1-2; 9 bases are a match to TRBD1. Trimming at V came to 3 bases and at J to 2 bases, leaving 10 bases not matched to a gene. This CDR3 has 17 amino acids. Germline V CDR1 and CDR2: SGHTA, FQGNSA.

The gene calls are TRBV5-8 and TRBJ1-2; 10 bases line up with TRBD1. Trimming removed 4 bases from V and 8 bases from J; junction bases left unmatched: 8. This CDR3 contains 14 residues. Germline CDR1 reads SGHTS; CDR2 reads YDEGEE. CDR3 region: CASSRPGTGVGYTF. Written as DNA, the CDR3 is TGTGCCAGCAGCCGGCCTGGGACAGGGGTCGGCTACACCTTC.

The J gene is TRBJ1-3, the V gene TRBV3-1 (or the pseudogene TRBV3-2); tentative D call: TRBD1 (6 bases). Trimming took off 4 bases at V and 0 bases at J, with 16 bases between the two ends. The CDR3 extends over 17 amino acids. Germline V gene sequence: CDR1 LGHDT, CDR2 YNNKEL (reference sequence). This chain's CDR3 is CASSPSGQRPSGNTIYF. The DNA of the CDR3 is TGTGCCAGCAGCCCATCCGGACAGCGACCCTCTGGAAACACCATATATTTT.

The V gene is TRBV7-3, the J gene TRBJ1-1; 7 nucleotides align to TRBD1. The CDR3 is 14 residues long. Germline V gene sequence: CDR1 SGHTA, CDR2 FQGTGA. V was pared by 5 bases and J by 3 bases, with 6 bases of the junction left unmatched. The CDR3 loop is CASSHTGEDTEAFF. The CDR3 nucleotides read TGTGCCAGCAGCCACACAGGGGAGGACACTGAAGCTTTCTTT.

The V call is TRBV14, the J call TRBJ1-1; 7 nucleotides align to TRBD1. Unmatched junction bases numbered 5, after V lost 4 bases and J lost 0 bases. This CDR3 spans 15 amino acids. Germline V gene sequence: CDR1 SGHDN, CDR2 FVKESK. CDR3 DNA sequence: TGTGCCAGCAGCCCTACGACAGGGATGAACACTGAAGCTTTCTTT. Translated, it gives CASSPTTGMNTEAFF.

The chain recombines TRBV5-1 with TRBJ1-1; 10 bases align to TRBD1. Germline CDR1 reads SGHRS; CDR2 reads YFSETQ. J gave up 5 bases and V 9 bases, and 13 bases lay outside the gene matches. This CDR3 has 15 residues. The DNA for the CDR3 is TGCGCCACCCGCGACCCGACAGGGGGCATTACTGAAGCTTTCTTT. It specifies CATRDPTGGITEAFF.

The CDR3 region is CASSPPVVTAQYF. The DNA for the CDR3 is TGTGCCAGCTCACCACCGGTCGTAACGGCCCAGTACTTC. The genes are TRBV18 and TRBJ2-5; D is ambiguous. V gave up 0 bases and J gave up 9 bases, with 11 bases separating them. The CDR3 contains 13 residues. Germline values: CDR1 KGHSH, CDR2 LQKENI.

V and J are TRBV28 and TRBJ1-1; unclear D gene. The V gene lost 5 bases and the J gene lost 4 bases, with 14 bases spanning the gap. This CDR3 spans 14 amino acids. Per the germline V gene, CDR1 is MDHEN and CDR2 is SYDVKM. The CDR3 bases are TGTGCCAGCAGTCCACACGGAGGAGGCACTGAAGCTTTCTTT. Translating it yields CASSPHGGGTEAFF.